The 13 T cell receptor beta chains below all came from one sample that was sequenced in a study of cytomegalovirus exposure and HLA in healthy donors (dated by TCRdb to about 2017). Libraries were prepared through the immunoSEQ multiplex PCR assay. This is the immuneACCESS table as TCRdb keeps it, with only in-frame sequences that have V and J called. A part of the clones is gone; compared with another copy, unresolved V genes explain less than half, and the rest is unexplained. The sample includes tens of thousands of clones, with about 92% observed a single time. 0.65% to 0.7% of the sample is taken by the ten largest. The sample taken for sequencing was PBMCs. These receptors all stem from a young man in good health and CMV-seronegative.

Written as DNA, the CDR3 is TGTGCCAGCAGCTTAGGCGGGGTCGGACGCTCTGGAAACACCATATATTTT. It encodes CASSLGGVGRSGNTIYF. The chain employs TRBV11-3 and TRBJ1-3; D gene uncertain. Per the germline V gene, CDR1 is SGHNT and CDR2 is YENEEA. V dropped 1 base and J dropped 0 bases, with 13 bases sitting between them. This CDR3 spans 17 amino acids.

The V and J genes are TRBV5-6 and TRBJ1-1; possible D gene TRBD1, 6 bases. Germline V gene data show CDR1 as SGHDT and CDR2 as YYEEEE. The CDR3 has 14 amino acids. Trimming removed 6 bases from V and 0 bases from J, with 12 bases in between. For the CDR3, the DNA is TGTGCCAGCATTCCCGACAGGATGAACACTGAAGCTTTCTTT. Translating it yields CASIPDRMNTEAFF.

The CDR3 DNA reads TGTGCCAGCAGTACATGGGGGGGCTCTGGAAACACCATATATTTT. Its translation is CASSTWGGSGNTIYF. The chain carries TRBV28 and TRBJ1-3; tentative D call: TRBD1 (5 bases). The CDR3 is 15 residues long. Per germline, CDR1 MDHEN and CDR2 SYDVKM. Trimming took off 5 bases at V and 0 bases at J, with 11 bases between the two ends.

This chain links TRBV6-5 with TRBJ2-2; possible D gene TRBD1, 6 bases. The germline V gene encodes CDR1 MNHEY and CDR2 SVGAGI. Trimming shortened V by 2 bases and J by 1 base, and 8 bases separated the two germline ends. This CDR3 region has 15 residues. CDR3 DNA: TGTGCCAGCAGTTACCGACAGGTGAACACCGGGGAGCTGTTTTTT. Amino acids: CASSYRQVNTGELFF.

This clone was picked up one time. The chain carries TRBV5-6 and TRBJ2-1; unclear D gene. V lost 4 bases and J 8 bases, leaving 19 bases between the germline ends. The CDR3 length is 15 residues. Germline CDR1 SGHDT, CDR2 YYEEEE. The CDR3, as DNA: TGTGCCAGCAGCAGAGCTTCTAGAAGCCCCGATGAGCAGTTCTTC. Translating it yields CASSRASRSPDEQFF. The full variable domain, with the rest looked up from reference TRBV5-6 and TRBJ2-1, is DAGVTQSPTHLIKTRGQQVTLRCSPKSGHDTVSWYQQALGQGPQFIFQYYEEEERQRGNFPDRFSGHQFPNYSSELNVNALLLGDSALYLCASSRASRSPDEQFFGPGTRLTVL.

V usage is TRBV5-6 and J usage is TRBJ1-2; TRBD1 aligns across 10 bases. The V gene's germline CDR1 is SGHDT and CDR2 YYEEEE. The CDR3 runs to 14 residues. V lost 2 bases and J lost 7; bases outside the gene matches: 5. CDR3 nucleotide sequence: TGTGCCAGCAGCTTAGGACAGGGGGTAATTGGCTACACCTTC. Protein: CASSLGQGVIGYTF.

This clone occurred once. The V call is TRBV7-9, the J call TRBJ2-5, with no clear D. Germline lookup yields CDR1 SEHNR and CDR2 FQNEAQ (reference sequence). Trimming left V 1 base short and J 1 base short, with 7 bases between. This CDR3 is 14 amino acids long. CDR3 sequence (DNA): TGTGCCAGCAGCTTAGGGGCAGCCCAAGAGACCCAGTACTTC. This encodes CASSLGAAQETQYF.

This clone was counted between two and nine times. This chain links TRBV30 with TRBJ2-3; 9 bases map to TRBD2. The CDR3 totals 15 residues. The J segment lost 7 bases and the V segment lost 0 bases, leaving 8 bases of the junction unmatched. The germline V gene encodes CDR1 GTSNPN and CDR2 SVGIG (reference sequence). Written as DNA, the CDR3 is TGTGCCTGGAGTGTGGGGTTCTCTAGCGGGAATACGCAGTATTTT. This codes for CAWSVGFSSGNTQYF.

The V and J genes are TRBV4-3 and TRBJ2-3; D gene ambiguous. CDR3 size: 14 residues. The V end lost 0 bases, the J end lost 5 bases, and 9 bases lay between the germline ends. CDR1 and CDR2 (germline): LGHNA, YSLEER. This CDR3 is CASSQEASVDTQYF. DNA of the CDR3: TGCGCCAGCAGCCAAGAGGCCTCTGTAGATACGCAGTATTTT.

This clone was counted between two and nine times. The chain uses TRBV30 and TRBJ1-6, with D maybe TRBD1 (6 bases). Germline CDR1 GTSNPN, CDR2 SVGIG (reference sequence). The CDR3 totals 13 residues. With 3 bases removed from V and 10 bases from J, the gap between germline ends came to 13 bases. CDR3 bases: TGTGCCTGGAGCGAGGGGGTACGATCACCCCTCCACTTT. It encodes CAWSEGVRSPLHF. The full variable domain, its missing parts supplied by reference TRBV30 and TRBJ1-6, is SQTIHQWPATLVQPVGSPLSLECTVEGTSNPNLYWYRQAAGRGLQLLFYSVGIGQISSEVPQNLSASRPQDRQFILSSKKLLLSDSGFYLCAWSEGVRSPLHFGNGTRLTVT.

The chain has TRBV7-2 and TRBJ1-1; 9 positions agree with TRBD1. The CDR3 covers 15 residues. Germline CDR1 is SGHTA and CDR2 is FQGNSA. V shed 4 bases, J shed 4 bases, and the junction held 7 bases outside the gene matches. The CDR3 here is CASSSAGTGLTEAFF. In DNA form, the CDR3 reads TGTGCCAGCAGCTCAGCCGGGACAGGGCTCACTGAAGCTTTCTTT.

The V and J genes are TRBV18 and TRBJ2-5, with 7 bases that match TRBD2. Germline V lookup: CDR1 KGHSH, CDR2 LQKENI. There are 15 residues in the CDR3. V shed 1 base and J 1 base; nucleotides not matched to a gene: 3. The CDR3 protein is CASSPLGTTQETQYF. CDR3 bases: TGTGCCAGCTCACCACTCGGGACTACCCAAGAGACCCAGTACTTC. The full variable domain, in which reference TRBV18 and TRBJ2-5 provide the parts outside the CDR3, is NAGVMQNPRHLVRRRGQEARLRCSPMKGHSHVYWYRQLPEEGLKFMVYLQKENIIDESGMPKERFSAEFPKEGPSILRIQQVVRGDSAAYFCASSPLGTTQETQYFGPGTRLLVL.

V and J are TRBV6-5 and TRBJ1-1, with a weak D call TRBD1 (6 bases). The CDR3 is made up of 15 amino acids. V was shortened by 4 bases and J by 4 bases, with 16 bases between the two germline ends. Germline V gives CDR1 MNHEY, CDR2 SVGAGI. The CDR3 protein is CASSSLGGLGTEAFF. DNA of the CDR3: TGTGCCAGCAGTTCCTTAGGGGGTTTGGGCACTGAAGCTTTCTTT.